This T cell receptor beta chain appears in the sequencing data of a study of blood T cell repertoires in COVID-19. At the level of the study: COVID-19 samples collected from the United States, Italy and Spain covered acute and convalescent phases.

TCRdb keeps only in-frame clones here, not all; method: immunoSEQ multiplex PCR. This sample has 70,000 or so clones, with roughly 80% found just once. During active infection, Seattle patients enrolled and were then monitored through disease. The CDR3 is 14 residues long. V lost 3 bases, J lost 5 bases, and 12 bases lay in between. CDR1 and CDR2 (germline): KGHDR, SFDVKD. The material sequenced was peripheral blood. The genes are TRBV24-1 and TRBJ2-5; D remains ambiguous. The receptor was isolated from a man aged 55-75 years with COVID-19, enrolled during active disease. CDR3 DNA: TGTGCCACCAGTGATCCATTGACATTTGAGACCCAGTACTTC. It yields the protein CATSDPLTFETQYF.